The source of this TCR beta chain is a study of shared clonotypes between healthy human individuals. Study at large: Each donor's CD4 naive and CD4 memory cells filled three plates apiece, CD8 naive two, and CD8 memory one.

Turning to this clone: Its antigen is unknown.

Findings and caveats of the study: Among non-shared clonotypes, generation probabilities were lower than among those shared by all four donors.

Trimming stripped 7 bases from V and 5 bases from J, with 8 bases between. Germline V gene lookup returns CDR1 SNHLY and CDR2 FYNNEI. The CDR3 loop spans 12 amino acids. The table came from immunoSEQ multiplex PCR; TCRdb's copy has only in-frame clones and leaves some out. The table shows 980,000 or so clones, with 76% occurring only once. The receptor was isolated from a man in his late teens or twenties in good health. The chain recombines TRBV2 with TRBJ2-2; D ambiguous. Specimen: memory CD4+ T cells sorted from blood. As to subset: CD45RA-negative fraction. The CDR3 spells CASIGYTGELFF. The CDR3 DNA reads TGTGCCAGCATTGGCTATACCGGGGAGCTGTTTTTT.